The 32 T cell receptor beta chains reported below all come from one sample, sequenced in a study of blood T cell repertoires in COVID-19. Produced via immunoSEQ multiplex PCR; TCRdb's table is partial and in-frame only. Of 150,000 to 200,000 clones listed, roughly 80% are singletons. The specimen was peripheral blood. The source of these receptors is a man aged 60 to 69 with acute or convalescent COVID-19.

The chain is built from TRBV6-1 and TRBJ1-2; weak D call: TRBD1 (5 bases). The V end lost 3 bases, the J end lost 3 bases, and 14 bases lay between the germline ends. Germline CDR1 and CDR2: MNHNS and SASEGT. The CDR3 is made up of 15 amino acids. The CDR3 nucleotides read TGTGCCAGCAGTGAGTTACATTTAGGGGACTATGGCTACACCTTC. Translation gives CASSELHLGDYGYTF.

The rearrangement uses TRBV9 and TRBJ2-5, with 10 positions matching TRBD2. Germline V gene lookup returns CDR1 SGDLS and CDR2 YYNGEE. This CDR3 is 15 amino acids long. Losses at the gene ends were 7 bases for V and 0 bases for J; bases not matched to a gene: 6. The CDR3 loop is CASGLSGGYQETQYF. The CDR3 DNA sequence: TGTGCCAGCGGCCTTAGCGGGGGGTACCAAGAGACCCAGTACTTC.

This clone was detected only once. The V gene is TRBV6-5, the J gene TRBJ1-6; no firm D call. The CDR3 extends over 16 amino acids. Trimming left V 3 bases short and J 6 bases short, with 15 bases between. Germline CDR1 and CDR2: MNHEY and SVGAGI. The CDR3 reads CASSYMTPGFNSPLHF. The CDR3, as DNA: TGTGCCAGCAGTTATATGACACCGGGATTTAATTCACCCCTCCACTTT.

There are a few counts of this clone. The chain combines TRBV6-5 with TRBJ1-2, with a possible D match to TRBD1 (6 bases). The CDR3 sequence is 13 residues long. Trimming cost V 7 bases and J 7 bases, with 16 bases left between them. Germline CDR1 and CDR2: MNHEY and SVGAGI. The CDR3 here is CASTQDRIGGYTF. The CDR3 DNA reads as TGTGCCAGCACCCAGGACAGAATAGGTGGCTACACCTTC.

The CDR3 DNA follows: TGTGCCAGTAGTTCAACAGGGGCGATCTCTGGAAACACCATATATTTT. Translating gives CASSSTGAISGNTIYF. The chain carries TRBV19 and TRBJ1-3; 7 bases are a match to TRBD1. Germline V CDR1 and CDR2: LNHDA, SQIVND (reference sequence). Trimming took 5 bases from V and 0 from J; bases not matched to a gene: 7. The CDR3 length is 16 residues.

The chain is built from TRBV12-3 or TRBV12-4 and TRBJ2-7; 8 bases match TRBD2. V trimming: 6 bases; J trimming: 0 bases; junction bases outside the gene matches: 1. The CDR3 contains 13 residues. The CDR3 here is CASSGTSSYEQYF. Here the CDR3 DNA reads TGTGCCAGCAGCGGGACTAGCTCCTACGAGCAGTACTTC.

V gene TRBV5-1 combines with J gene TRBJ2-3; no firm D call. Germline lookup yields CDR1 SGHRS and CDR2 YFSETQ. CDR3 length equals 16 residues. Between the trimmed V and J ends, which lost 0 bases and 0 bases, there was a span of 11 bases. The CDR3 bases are TGCGCCAGCAGCTTGGTTATTAGTTCTAGCACAGATACGCAGTATTTT. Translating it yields CASSLVISSSTDTQYF.

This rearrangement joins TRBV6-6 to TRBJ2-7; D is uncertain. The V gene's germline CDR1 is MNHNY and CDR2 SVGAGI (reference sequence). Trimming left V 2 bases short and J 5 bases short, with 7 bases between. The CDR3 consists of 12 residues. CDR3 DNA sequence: TGTGCCAGCAGTTACACGGGTCACGAGCAGTACTTC. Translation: CASSYTGHEQYF.

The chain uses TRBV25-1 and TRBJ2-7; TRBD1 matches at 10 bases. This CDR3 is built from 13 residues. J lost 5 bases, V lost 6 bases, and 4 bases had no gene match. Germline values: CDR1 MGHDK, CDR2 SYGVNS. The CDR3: CASSGTGVHEQYF. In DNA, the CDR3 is TGTGCCAGCAGCGGGACAGGGGTCCACGAGCAGTACTTC.

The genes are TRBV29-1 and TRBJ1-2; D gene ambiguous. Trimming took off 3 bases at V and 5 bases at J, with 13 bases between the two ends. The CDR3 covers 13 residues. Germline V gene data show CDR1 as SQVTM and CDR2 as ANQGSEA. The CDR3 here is CSVEERMAYGYTF. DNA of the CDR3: TGCAGCGTTGAGGAGCGGATGGCTTATGGCTACACCTTC.

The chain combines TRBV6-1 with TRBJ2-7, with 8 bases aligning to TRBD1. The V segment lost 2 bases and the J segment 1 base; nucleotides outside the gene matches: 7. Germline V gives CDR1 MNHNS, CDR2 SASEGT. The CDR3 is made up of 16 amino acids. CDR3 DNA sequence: TGTGCCAGCAGTGAAAAAAGGACAGGGCAGTCCTACGAGCAGTACTTC. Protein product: CASSEKRTGQSYEQYF.

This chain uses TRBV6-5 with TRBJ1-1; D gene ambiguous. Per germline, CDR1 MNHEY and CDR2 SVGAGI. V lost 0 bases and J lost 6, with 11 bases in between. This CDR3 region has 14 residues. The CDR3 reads CASSYSYADSEAFF. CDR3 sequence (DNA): TGTGCCAGCAGTTACTCGTATGCTGACTCTGAAGCTTTCTTT.

CDR3 region: CASSPWTGDQPQHF. In DNA, the CDR3 is TGTGCCAGCAGCCCTTGGACAGGGGATCAGCCCCAGCATTTT. The gene calls are TRBV7-9 and TRBJ1-5; 9 bases fit TRBD1. Germline V CDR1 and CDR2: SEHNR, FQNEAQ (reference sequence). There are 14 residues in the CDR3. With V trimmed by 5 bases and J by 5 bases, 4 bases remained unmatched.

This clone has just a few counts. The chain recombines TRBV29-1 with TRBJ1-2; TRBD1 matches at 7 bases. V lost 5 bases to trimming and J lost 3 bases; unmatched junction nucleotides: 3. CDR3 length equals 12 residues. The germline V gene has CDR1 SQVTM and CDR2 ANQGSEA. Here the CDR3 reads CSVLQGDYGYTF. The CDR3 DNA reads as TGCAGCGTTCTTCAGGGGGACTATGGCTACACCTTC.

The CDR3 sequence is CASSYTRNNQPQHF. In DNA form, the CDR3 reads TGTGCCAGCAGTTACACCAGAAACAATCAGCCCCAGCATTTT. This chain uses TRBV6-2 or TRBV6-3 with TRBJ1-5; D is uncertain. The V and J ends lost 2 bases and 3 bases respectively, with 8 bases between them. This CDR3 has 14 amino acids. CDR1 is MNHEY and CDR2 is SVGEGT in the germline V gene.

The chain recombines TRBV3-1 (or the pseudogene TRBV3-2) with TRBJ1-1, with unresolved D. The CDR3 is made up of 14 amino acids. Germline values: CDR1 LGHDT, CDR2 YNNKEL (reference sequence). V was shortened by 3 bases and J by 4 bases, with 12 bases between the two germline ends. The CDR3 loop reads CASSQSLTGTEAFF. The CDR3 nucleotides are TGTGCCAGCAGCCAGAGCCTGACGGGCACTGAAGCTTTCTTT.

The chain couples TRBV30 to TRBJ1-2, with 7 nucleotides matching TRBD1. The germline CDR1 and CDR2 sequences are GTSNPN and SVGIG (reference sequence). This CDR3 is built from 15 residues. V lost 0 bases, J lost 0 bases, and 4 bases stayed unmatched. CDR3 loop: CAWSVGGAANYGYTF. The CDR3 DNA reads TGTGCCTGGAGTGTAGGGGGCGCGGCTAACTATGGCTACACCTTC.

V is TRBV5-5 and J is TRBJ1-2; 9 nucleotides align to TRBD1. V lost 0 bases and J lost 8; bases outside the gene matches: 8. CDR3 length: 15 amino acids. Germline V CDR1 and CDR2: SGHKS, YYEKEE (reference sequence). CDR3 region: CASSLVPGTGNGYTF. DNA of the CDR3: TGTGCCAGCAGCTTGGTCCCCGGGACAGGGAACGGCTACACCTTC.

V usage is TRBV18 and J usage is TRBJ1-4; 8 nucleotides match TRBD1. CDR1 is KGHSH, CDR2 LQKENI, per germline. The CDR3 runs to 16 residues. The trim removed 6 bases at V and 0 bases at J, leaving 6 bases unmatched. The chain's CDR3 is CASSLDRGPTNEKLFF. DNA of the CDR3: TGTGCCAGCTCTCTTGACAGGGGACCAACTAATGAAAAACTGTTTTTT.

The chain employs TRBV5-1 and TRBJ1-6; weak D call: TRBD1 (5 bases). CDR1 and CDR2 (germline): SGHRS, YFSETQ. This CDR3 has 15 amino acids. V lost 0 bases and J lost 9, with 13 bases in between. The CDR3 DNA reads TGCGCCAGCAGCTTGGGTGGCAGGGAATCTTCACCCCTCCACTTT. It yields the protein CASSLGGRESSPLHF.

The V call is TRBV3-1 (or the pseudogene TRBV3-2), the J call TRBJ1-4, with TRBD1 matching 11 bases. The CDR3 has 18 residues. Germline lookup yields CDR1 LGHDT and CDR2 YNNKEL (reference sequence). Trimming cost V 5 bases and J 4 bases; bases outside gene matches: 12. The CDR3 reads CASSSSPGQGEYNEKLFF. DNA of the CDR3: TGTGCCAGCAGCTCATCTCCGGGACAGGGGGAATATAATGAAAAACTGTTTTTT.

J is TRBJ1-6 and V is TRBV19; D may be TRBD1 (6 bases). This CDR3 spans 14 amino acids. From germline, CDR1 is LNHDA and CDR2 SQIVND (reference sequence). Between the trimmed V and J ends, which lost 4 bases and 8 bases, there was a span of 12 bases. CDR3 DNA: TGTGCCAGTAGTACAGGGGTTTCGGATTCACCCCTCCACTTT. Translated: CASSTGVSDSPLHF.

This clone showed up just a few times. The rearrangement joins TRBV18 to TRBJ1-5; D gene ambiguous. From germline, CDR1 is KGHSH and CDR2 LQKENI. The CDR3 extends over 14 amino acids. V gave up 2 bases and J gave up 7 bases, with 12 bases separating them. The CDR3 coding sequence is TGTGCCAGCTCACCATCGGAGGGATTCCAGCCCCAGCATTTT. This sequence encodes CASSPSEGFQPQHF.

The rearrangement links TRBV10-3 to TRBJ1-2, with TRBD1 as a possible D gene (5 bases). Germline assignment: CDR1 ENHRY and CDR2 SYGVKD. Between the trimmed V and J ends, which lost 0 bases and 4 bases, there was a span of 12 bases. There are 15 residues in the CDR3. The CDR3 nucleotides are TGTGCCATCAGTGAGTCTCAGGGTACCACCTATGGCTACACCTTC. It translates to CAISESQGTTYGYTF.

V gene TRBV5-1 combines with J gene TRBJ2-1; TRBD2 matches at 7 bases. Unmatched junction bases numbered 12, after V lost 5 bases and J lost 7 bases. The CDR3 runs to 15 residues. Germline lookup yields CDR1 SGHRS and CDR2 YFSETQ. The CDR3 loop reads CASRIGGSGVNEQFF. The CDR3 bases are TGCGCCAGCAGAATTGGAGGGAGCGGGGTTAATGAGCAGTTCTTC. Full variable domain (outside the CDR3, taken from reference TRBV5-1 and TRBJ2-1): KAGVTQTPRYLIKTRGQQVTLSCSPISGHRSVSWYQQTPGQGLQFLFEYFSETQRNKGNFPGRFSGRQFSNSRSEMNVSTLELGDSALYLCASRIGGSGVNEQFFGPGTRLTVL.

Here the CDR3 DNA reads TGTGCCAGCAGCTTGGGAGCGGGGGGGCTTGGCACCGGGGAGCTGTTTTTT. Translating it yields CASSLGAGGLGTGELFF. The chain combines TRBV5-6 with TRBJ2-2; 10 nucleotides line up with TRBD2. The CDR3 runs to 17 residues. With 0 bases clipped from V and 4 bases from J, the junction kept 6 bases outside the gene matches. Germline lookup yields CDR1 SGHDT and CDR2 YYEEEE.

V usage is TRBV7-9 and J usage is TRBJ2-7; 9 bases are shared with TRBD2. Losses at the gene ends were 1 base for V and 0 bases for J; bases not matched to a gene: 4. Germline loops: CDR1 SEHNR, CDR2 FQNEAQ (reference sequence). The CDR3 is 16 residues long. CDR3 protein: CASSLGGGASSYEQYF. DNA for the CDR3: TGTGCCAGCAGCTTAGGCGGGGGGGCGAGCTCCTACGAGCAGTACTTC.

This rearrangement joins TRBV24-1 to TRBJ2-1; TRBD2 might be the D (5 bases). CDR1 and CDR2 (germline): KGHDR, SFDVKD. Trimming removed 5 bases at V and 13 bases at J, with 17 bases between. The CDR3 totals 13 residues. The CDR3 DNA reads TGTGCCACCAGTGCAGAAGAGGGAAAGAGACAGTTCTTC. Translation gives CATSAEEGKRQFF.

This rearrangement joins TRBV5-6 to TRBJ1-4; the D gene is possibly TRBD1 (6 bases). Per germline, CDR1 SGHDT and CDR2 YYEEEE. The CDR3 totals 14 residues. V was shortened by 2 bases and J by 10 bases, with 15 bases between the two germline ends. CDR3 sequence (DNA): TGTGCCAGCAGCTTCGGCAGGGGTGATGGAAAACTGTTTTTT. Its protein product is CASSFGRGDGKLFF.

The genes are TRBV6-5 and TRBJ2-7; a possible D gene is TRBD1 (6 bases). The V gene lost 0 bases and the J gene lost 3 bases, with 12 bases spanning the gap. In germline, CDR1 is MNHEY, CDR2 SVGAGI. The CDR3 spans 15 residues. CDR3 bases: TGTGCCAGCAGTTACTCTATCGGACAGATCTACGAGCAGTACTTC. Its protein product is CASSYSIGQIYEQYF.

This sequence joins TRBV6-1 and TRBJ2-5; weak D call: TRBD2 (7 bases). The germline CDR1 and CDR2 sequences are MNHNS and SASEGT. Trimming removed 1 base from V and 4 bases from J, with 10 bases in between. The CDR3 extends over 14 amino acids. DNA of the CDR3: TGTGCCAGCAGTGAAGGGGGAGGGGGAGAGACCCAGTACTTC. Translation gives CASSEGGGGETQYF.

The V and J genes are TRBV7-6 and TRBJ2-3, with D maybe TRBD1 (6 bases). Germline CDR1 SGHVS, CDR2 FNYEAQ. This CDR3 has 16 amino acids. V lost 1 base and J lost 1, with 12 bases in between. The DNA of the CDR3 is TGTGCCAGCAGCTTAGTTGGGGGCGCCGGCACAGATACGCAGTATTTT. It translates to CASSLVGGAGTDTQYF.